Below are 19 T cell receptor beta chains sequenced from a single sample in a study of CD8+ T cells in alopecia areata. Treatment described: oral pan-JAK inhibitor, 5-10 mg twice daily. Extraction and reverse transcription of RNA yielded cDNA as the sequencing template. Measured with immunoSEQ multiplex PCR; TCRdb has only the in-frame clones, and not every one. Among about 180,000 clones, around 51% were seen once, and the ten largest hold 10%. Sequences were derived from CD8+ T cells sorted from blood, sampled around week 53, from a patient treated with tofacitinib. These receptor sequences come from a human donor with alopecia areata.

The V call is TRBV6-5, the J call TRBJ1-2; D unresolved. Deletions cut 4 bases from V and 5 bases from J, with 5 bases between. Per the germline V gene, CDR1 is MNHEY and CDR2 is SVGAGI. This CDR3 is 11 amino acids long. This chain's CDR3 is CASSSQYGYTF. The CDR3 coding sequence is TGTGCCAGCAGTTCGCAATATGGCTACACCTTC.

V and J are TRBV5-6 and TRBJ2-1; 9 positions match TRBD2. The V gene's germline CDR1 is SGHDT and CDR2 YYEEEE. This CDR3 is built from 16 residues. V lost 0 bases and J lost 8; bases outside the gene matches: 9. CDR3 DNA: TGTGCCAGCAGCTTGGCCGCGTGGCGGGGGGGCTATGAGCAGTTCTTC. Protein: CASSLAAWRGGYEQFF.

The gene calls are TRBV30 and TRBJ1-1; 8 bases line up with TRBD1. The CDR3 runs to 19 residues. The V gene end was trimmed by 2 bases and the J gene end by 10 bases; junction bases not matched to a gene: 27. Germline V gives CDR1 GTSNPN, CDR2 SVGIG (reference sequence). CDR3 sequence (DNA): TGTGCCTGGAGTTCACCTACCCCCGCACGAAGACAGGGGCTTTTAGGAGCTTTCTTT. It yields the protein CAWSSPTPARRQGLLGAFF.

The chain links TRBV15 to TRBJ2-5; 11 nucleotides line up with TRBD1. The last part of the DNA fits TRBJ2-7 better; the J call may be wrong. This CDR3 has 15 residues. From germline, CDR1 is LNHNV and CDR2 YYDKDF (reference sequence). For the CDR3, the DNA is TGTGCCACCAGCAGAGAAGGGACAGGGGGCTACGAGCAGTACTTC. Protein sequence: CATSREGTGGYEQYF.

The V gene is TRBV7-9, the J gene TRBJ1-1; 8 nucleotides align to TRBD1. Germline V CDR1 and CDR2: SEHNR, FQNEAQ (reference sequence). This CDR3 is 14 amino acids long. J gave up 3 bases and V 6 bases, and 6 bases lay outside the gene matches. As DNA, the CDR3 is TGTGCCAGCAGTTGGACAGGGATGGACACTGAAGCTTTCTTT. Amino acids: CASSWTGMDTEAFF. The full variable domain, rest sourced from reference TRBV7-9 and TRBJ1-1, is DTGVSQNPRHKITKRGQNVTFRCDPISEHNRLYWYRQTLGQGPEFLTYFQNEAQLEKSRLLSDRFSAERPKGSFSTLEIQRTEQGDSAMYLCASSWTGMDTEAFFGQGTRLTVV.

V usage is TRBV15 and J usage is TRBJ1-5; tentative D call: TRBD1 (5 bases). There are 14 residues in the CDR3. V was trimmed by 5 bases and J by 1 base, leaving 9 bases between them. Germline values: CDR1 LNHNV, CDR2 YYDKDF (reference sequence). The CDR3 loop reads CATSRGVSNQPQHF. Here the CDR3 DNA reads TGTGCCACCAGCCGAGGGGTCAGCAATCAGCCCCAGCATTTT.

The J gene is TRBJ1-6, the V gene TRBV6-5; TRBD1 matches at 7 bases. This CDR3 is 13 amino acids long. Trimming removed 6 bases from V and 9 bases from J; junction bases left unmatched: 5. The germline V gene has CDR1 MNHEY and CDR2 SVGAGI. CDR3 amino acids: CASSRQGSSPLHF. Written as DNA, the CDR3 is TGTGCCAGCAGCAGACAGGGTTCTTCACCCCTCCACTTT.

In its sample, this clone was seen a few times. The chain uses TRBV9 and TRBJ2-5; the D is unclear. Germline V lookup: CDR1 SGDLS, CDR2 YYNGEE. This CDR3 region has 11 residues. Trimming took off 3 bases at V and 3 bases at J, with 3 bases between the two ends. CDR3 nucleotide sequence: TGTGCCAGCAGCGCGGAAGAGACCCAGTACTTC. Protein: CASSAEETQYF.

CDR3 amino acids: CASSSTWGSNTEAFF. The CDR3 DNA sequence: TGTGCCAGCAGTAGCACTTGGGGGTCGAACACTGAAGCTTTCTTT. The chain carries TRBV6-5 and TRBJ1-1, with a possible D match to TRBD1 (5 bases). Per germline, CDR1 MNHEY and CDR2 SVGAGI. Deletions cut 5 bases from V and 1 base from J, with 14 bases between. CDR3 length: 15 amino acids.

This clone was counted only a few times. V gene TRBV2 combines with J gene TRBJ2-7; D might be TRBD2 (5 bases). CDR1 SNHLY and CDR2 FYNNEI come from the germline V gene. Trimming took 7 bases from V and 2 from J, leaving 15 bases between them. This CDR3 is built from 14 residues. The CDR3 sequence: CASMEEKTTYEQYF. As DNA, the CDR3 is TGTGCCAGCATGGAGGAGAAAACCACCTACGAGCAGTACTTC.

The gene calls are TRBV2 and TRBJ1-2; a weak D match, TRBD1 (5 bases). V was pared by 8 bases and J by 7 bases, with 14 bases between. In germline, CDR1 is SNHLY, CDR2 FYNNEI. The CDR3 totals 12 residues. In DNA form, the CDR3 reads TGTGCCAGCCCCCGGGGGGTGCTTGGCTACACCTTC. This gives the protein CASPRGVLGYTF.

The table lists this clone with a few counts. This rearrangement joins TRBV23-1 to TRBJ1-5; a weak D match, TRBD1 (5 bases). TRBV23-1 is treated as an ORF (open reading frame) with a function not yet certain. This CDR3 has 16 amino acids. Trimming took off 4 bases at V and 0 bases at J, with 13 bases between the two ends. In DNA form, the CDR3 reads TGCGCCAGCAGTCGCTGCCCAGGGAATAGCAATCAGCCCCAGCATTTT. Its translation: CASSRCPGNSNQPQHF.

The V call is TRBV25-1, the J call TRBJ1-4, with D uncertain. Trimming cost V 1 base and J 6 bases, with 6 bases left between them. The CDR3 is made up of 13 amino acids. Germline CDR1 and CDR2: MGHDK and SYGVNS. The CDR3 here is CASSESGDEKLFF. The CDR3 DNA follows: TGTGCCAGCAGTGAATCTGGGGATGAAAAACTGTTTTTT.

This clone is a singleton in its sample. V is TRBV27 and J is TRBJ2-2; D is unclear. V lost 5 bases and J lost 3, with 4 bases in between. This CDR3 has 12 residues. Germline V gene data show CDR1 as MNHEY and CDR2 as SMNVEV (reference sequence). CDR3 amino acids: CASSPYTGELFF. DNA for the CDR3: TGTGCCAGCAGTCCTTACACCGGGGAGCTGTTTTTT.

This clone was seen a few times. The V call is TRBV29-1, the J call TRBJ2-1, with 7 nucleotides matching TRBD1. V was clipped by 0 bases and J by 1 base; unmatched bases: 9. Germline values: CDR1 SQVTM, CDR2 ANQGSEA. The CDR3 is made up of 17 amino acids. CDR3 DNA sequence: TGCAGCGTTGAAGACGATTTGACAGGGAGTTCCTACAATGAGCAGTTCTTC. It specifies CSVEDDLTGSSYNEQFF.

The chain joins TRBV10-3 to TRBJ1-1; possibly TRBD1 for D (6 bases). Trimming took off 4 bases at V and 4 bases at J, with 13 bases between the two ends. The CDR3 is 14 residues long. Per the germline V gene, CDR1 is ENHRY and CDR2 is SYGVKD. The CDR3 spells CAISAAGAATEAFF. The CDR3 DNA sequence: TGTGCCATCAGTGCAGCAGGGGCGGCCACTGAAGCTTTCTTT.

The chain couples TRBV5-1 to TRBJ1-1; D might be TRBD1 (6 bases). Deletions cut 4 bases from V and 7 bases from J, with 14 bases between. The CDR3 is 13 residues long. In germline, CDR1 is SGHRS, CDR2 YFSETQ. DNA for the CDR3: TGCGCCAGCAGCCCCTGGACAGCGTATGAAGCTTTCTTT. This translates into CASSPWTAYEAFF. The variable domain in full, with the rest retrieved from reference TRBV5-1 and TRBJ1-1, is KAGVTQTPRYLIKTRGQQVTLSCSPISGHRSVSWYQQTPGQGLQFLFEYFSETQRNKGNFPGRFSGRQFSNSRSEMNVSTLELGDSALYLCASSPWTAYEAFFGQGTRLTVV.

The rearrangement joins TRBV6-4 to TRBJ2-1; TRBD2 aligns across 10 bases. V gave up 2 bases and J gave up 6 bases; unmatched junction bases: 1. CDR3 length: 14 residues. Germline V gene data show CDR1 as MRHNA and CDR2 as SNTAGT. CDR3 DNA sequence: TGTGCCAGCAGTGACAGCGGGGGGGCCAATGAGCAGTTCTTC. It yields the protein CASSDSGGANEQFF.

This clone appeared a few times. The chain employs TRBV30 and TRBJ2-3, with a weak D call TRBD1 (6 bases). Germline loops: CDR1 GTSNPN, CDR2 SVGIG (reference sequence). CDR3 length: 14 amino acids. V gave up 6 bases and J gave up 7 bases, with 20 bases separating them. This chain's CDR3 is CACLPLRTENTQYF. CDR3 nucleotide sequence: TGTGCCTGCCTACCCCTTCGGACAGAGAATACGCAGTATTTT.